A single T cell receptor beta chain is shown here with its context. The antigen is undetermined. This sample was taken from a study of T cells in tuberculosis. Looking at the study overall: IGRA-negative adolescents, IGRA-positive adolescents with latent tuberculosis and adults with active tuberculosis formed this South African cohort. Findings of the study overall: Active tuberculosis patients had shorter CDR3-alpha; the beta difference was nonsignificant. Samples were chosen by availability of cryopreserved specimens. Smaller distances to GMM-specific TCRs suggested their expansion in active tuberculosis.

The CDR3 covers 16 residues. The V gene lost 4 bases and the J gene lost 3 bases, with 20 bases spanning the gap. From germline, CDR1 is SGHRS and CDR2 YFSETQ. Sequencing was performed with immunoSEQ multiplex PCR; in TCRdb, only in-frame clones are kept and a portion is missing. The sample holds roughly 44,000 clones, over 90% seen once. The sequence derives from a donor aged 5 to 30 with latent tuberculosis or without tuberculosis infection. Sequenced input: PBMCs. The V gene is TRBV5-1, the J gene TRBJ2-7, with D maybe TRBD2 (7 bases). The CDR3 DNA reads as TGCGCCAGCAGCCTAGAGGCGGGGGCGCGTTACTACGAGCAGTACTTC. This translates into CASSLEAGARYYEQYF.